This T cell receptor (beta chain) appears in the sequencing data of a study of blood T cell repertoires in COVID-19. Produced via immunoSEQ multiplex PCR; TCRdb's table is partial and in-frame only. The table lists more than 150,000 clones, more than 75% of them singletons. CDR1 and CDR2 from the germline V gene are ENHRY and SYGVKD. With V trimmed by 8 bases and J by 0 bases, 7 bases remained unmatched. This CDR3 comprises 15 residues. The sequenced material came from peripheral blood. The chain links TRBV10-3 to TRBJ1-3; 7 nucleotides line up with TRBD1. The TCR was taken from a woman between 65 and 79 years old with COVID-19, enrolled during active disease. CDR3 bases: TGTGCCATCGGAAAAGGGGGCGTCTCTGGAAACACCATATATTTT. This encodes CAIGKGGVSGNTIYF.